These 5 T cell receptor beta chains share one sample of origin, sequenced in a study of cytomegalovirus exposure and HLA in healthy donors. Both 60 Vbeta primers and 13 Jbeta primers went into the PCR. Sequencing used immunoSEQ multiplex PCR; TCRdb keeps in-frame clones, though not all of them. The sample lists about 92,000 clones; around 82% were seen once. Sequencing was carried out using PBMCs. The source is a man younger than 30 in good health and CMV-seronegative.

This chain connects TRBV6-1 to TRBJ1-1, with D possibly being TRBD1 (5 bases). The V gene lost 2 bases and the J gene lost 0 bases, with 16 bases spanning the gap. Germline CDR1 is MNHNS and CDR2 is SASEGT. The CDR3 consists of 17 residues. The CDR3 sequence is CASSEWEAGSMNTEAFF. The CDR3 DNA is TGTGCCAGCAGTGAATGGGAGGCAGGGTCCATGAACACTGAAGCTTTCTTT.

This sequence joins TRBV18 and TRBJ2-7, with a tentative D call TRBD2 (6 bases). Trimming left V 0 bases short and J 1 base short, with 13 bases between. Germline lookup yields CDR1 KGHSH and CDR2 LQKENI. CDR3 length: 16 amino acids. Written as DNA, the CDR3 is TGTGCCAGCTCACCACCGGGCGGGAAGGTTTCCTACGAGCAGTACTTC. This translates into CASSPPGGKVSYEQYF.

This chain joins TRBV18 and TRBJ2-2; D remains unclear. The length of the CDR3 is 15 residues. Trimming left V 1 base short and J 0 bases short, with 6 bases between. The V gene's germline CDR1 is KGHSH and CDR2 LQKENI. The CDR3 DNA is TGTGCCAGCTCACCACGGCCGCCGAACACCGGGGAGCTGTTTTTT. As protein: CASSPRPPNTGELFF.

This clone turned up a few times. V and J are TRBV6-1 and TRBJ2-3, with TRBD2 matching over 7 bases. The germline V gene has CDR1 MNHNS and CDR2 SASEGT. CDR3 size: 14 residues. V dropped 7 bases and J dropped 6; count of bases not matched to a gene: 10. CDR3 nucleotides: TGTGCCAGCACCGGGCAAGCGGGGAGGGATACGCAGTATTTT. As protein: CASTGQAGRDTQYF.

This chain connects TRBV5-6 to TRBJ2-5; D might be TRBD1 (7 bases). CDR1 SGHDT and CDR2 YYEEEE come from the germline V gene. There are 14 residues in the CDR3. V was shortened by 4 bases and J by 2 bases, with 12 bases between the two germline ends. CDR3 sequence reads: CASSPGGRQETQYF. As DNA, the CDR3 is TGTGCCAGCAGCCCAGGGGGGCGGCAAGAGACCCAGTACTTC.